Detailed here is one T cell receptor (beta chain). As yet, its antigen is unknown. Trimming removed 6 bases at V and 7 bases at J, with 16 bases between. The germline V gene has CDR1 MNHEY and CDR2 SVGAGI. The CDR3 length is 14 residues. Collection of blood occurred at baseline, at cycle 4 day 1, and at cycle 7 day 1. This record comes from a study of OX40 agonist ivuxolimab in advanced cancers. Study-wide results and caveats: Those patients achieving a partial response at 0.1-3.0 mg/kg showed among the lowest clonal expansion.

Produced via immunoSEQ multiplex PCR; TCRdb's table is partial and in-frame only. This table has roughly 80,000 clones, approximately 91% appearing once. The sequence was collected from an adult with an advanced solid tumor such as melanoma, head and neck, liver or kidney cancer. V and J are TRBV6-5 and TRBJ1-3, with D possibly matching TRBD1 (6 bases). The specimen comprised CD4+ or CD8+ T cells sorted from blood, sampled in a trial of the OX40 agonist ivuxolimab. The CDR3 nucleotides read TGTGCCAGCAGCAACAAAATAGGGGGGAACACCATATATTTT. This gives the protein CASSNKIGGNTIYF.